The 23 T cell receptor beta chains listed next were all sequenced from one sample in a study of OX40 agonist ivuxolimab in advanced cancers. Produced via immunoSEQ multiplex PCR; TCRdb's table is partial and in-frame only. This table holds about 79,000 clones, more than 85% found once. Source: CD4+ or CD8+ T cells sorted from blood, taken in a trial of the OX40 agonist ivuxolimab. The source is an adult with an advanced solid tumor such as melanoma, head and neck, liver or kidney cancer.

This clone has only one observation. V is TRBV2 and J is TRBJ2-7, with D perhaps TRBD1 (5 bases). The CDR3 has 15 amino acids. Germline V gene sequence: CDR1 SNHLY, CDR2 FYNNEI. The ends were cut back, 2 bases at V and 5 bases at J, with 16 bases in the middle. Here the CDR3 reads CASSEQRQGRHEQYF. CDR3 nucleotide sequence: TGTGCCAGCAGTGAACAAAGGCAGGGTAGACACGAGCAGTACTTC.

The rearrangement joins TRBV18 to TRBJ2-2; no clear D gene. This CDR3 comprises 13 residues. The germline V gene encodes CDR1 KGHSH and CDR2 LQKENI. V dropped 2 bases and J dropped 3 bases, with 4 bases sitting between them. The CDR3 reads CASSPVDTGELFF. In DNA form, the CDR3 reads TGTGCCAGCTCACCAGTAGACACCGGGGAGCTGTTTTTT.

The chain couples TRBV5-1 to TRBJ2-5; 12 bases are a match to TRBD1. CDR3 length: 16 residues. V lost 4 bases to trimming and J lost 4 bases; unmatched junction nucleotides: 8. Per germline, CDR1 SGHRS and CDR2 YFSETQ. CDR3 residues: CASSRTGTGGGETQYF. CDR3 DNA sequence: TGCGCCAGCAGCCGTACCGGGACAGGGGGCGGAGAGACCCAGTACTTC.

This rearrangement joins TRBV7-8 to TRBJ2-7; 11 bases agree with TRBD2. The V segment lost 5 bases and the J segment 2 bases; nucleotides outside the gene matches: 17. Germline CDR1 reads SGHVS; CDR2 reads FQNEAQ. The length of the CDR3 is 19 residues. The CDR3 reads CASSQTVQGTSGKTYEQYF. CDR3 nucleotide sequence: TGTGCCAGCAGCCAAACCGTCCAGGGGACTAGCGGTAAAACCTACGAGCAGTACTTC.

CDR3 nucleotide sequence: TGTGCCAGCAGCTTAACACTAGCGGGAGAAACCGAGCAGTACTTC. It codes for CASSLTLAGETEQYF. This rearrangement joins TRBV7-3 to TRBJ2-7; TRBD2 agrees at 11 bases. V shed 0 bases and J 6 bases; nucleotides not matched to a gene: 4. There are 15 residues in the CDR3. Germline V CDR1 and CDR2: SGHTA, FQGTGA.

This clone was recorded once. The chain uses TRBV28 and TRBJ1-2; 10 bases are shared with TRBD1. Trimming removed 5 bases from V and 8 bases from J; junction bases left unmatched: 5. The CDR3 is 13 residues long. Germline V gene data show CDR1 as MDHEN and CDR2 as SYDVKM. In DNA form, the CDR3 reads TGTGCCAGCAGTAGACAGGGGGCGCCAGGCTACACCTTC. Translated: CASSRQGAPGYTF.

The chain links TRBV18 to TRBJ2-7; 8 positions match TRBD1. CDR3 length: 15 amino acids. Germline-derived CDR1 and CDR2 are KGHSH and LQKENI. V lost 5 bases and J lost 0; bases outside the gene matches: 6. CDR3 DNA: TGTGCCAGCTCAGGGGGACAGGCCGGCTCCTACGAGCAGTACTTC. Translating it yields CASSGGQAGSYEQYF.

The V and J genes are TRBV21-1 and TRBJ1-5. TRBV21-1 has pseudogene status. The CDR3 length is 14 residues. The CDR3 nucleotides are TGTGCCAGCAGCCCGGGGGGACTCAATCAGCCCCAGCATTTT. Translating gives CASSPGGLNQPQHF.

The chain couples TRBV5-1 to TRBJ1-3, with 9 bases fitting TRBD1. The CDR3 loop spans 17 amino acids. V lost 2 bases, J lost 1 base, and 7 bases stayed unmatched. The germline gives CDR1 SGHRS, CDR2 YFSETQ. CDR3 loop: CASSLQPGQGSGNTIYF. CDR3 DNA sequence: TGCGCCAGCAGCTTACAACCGGGACAGGGATCTGGAAACACCATATATTTT.

This chain joins TRBV6-4 and TRBJ1-1, with D uncertain. Germline CDR1 and CDR2: MRHNA and SNTAGT. CDR3 length equals 13 residues. The germline V and J ends were trimmed by 2 bases and 1 base, with 5 bases remaining between them. CDR3 sequence (DNA): TGTGCCAGCAGTGACCGGGAGAACACTGAAGCTTTCTTT. It translates to CASSDRENTEAFF.

The chain is built from TRBV5-1 and TRBJ2-1, with 15 nucleotides matching TRBD2. The CDR3 spans 19 residues. Per germline, CDR1 SGHRS and CDR2 YFSETQ. J gave up 8 bases and V 4 bases, and 16 bases lay outside the gene matches. CDR3 amino acids: CASSPDGQGLAGGSDEQFF. CDR3 DNA sequence: TGCGCCAGCAGCCCGGATGGACAGGGACTAGCGGGAGGATCGGATGAGCAGTTCTTC. The complete variable domain, with remaining parts taken from reference TRBV5-1 and TRBJ2-1, reads KAGVTQTPRYLIKTRGQQVTLSCSPISGHRSVSWYQQTPGQGLQFLFEYFSETQRNKGNFPGRFSGRQFSNSRSEMNVSTLELGDSALYLCASSPDGQGLAGGSDEQFFGPGTRLTVL.

The V call is TRBV4-1, the J call TRBJ2-1; D may be TRBD2 (6 bases). The CDR3 loop spans 16 amino acids. Trimming left V 4 bases short and J 0 bases short, with 13 bases between. Germline V gives CDR1 MGHRA, CDR2 YSYEKL. The DNA for the CDR3 is TGCGCCAGCAGCCTACCTCCGGGAGACTCCTACAATGAGCAGTTCTTC. Residues: CASSLPPGDSYNEQFF.

The chain has TRBV5-1 and TRBJ2-1; 10 nucleotides match TRBD2. The V gene's germline CDR1 is SGHRS and CDR2 YFSETQ. The CDR3 covers 17 residues. V trimming: 4 bases; J trimming: 5 bases; junction bases outside the gene matches: 12. DNA of the CDR3: TGCGCCAGCAGCCCGTACCCCCGGACTAGCGGTGACAATGAGCAGTTCTTC. Amino acid sequence: CASSPYPRTSGDNEQFF.

This sequence joins TRBV9 and TRBJ1-2, with 7 positions matching TRBD1. CDR1 is SGDLS and CDR2 is YYNGEE in the germline V gene. This CDR3 has 15 residues. V lost 0 bases to trimming and J lost 0 bases; unmatched junction nucleotides: 2. CDR3 DNA: TGTGCCAGCAGCGTAGAGGGGGCGGCTAACTATGGCTACACCTTC. Translated, it gives CASSVEGAANYGYTF.

The CDR3: CASSLGRGPAGDEQYF. The CDR3, as DNA: TGTGCCAGCAGCTTAGGACGGGGACCCGCGGGCGACGAGCAGTACTTC. The V gene is TRBV7-8, the J gene TRBJ2-7, with D perhaps given as TRBD1 or TRBD2 (5 bases each). The germline CDR1 and CDR2 sequences are SGHVS and FQNEAQ. This CDR3 region has 16 residues. Trimming removed 1 base at V and 5 bases at J, with 18 bases between.

The V call is TRBV28, the J call TRBJ1-3; the D is unclear. Germline V lookup: CDR1 MDHEN, CDR2 SYDVKM. This CDR3 contains 14 residues. V was trimmed by 7 bases and J by 0 bases, leaving 10 bases between them. CDR3 coding DNA: TGTGCCAGCATGGCGCAGAGCTCTGGAAACACCATATATTTT. It translates to CASMAQSSGNTIYF.

The gene calls are TRBV30 and TRBJ2-1; D unclear. V lost 0 bases and J lost 7, with 4 bases in between. The germline CDR1 and CDR2 sequences are GTSNPN and SVGIG (reference sequence). This CDR3 contains 11 residues. CDR3 in DNA: TGTGCCTGGAGTGTACTGAATGAGCAGTTCTTC. It encodes CAWSVLNEQFF. Combining the CDR3 with reference TRBV30 and TRBJ2-1 gives the whole variable domain SQTIHQWPATLVQPVGSPLSLECTVEGTSNPNLYWYRQAAGRGLQLLFYSVGIGQISSEVPQNLSASRPQDRQFILSSKKLLLSDSGFYLCAWSVLNEQFFGPGTRLTVL.

This chain links TRBV19 with TRBJ2-7; D remains unclear. This CDR3 is built from 12 residues. Looked up from germline, CDR1 is LNHDA and CDR2 is SQIVND (reference sequence). The V gene lost 6 bases and the J gene lost 4 bases, with 10 bases spanning the gap. In DNA, the CDR3 is TGTGCCAGTAGCCCGAACAGTTACGAGCAGTACTTC. Translated, it gives CASSPNSYEQYF.

V is TRBV5-1 and J is TRBJ2-3, with D tentatively TRBD1 (7 bases). This CDR3 region has 14 residues. Trimming shortened V by 4 bases and J by 3 bases, and 12 bases separated the two germline ends. CDR1 and CDR2 (germline): SGHRS, YFSETQ. The CDR3 DNA reads TGCGCCAGCAGCAGGCAGGGGGGAACAGATACGCAGTATTTT. This encodes CASSRQGGTDTQYF.

The rearrangement joins TRBV14 to TRBJ1-2; 9 bases agree with TRBD1. CDR3 length: 14 amino acids. From germline, CDR1 is SGHDN and CDR2 FVKESK. V dropped 4 bases and J dropped 4; count of bases not matched to a gene: 4. The CDR3 spells CASSPQGAGYGYTF. The CDR3 region has the DNA TGTGCCAGCAGCCCACAGGGGGCCGGCTATGGCTACACCTTC.

V usage is TRBV11-3 and J usage is TRBJ2-7; D is perhaps TRBD1 (5 bases). Trimming pared 3 bases from V and 5 bases from J, leaving 11 bases between. In germline, CDR1 is SGHNT, CDR2 YENEEA. The CDR3 sequence is 13 residues long. The CDR3 sequence: CASSFLPGHEQYF. CDR3 in DNA: TGTGCCAGCAGCTTCCTACCAGGGCACGAGCAGTACTTC.

The gene calls are TRBV10-3 and TRBJ2-2, with 7 bases aligning to TRBD1. The CDR3 runs to 13 residues. The V gene end was trimmed by 11 bases and the J gene end by 6 bases; junction bases not matched to a gene: 9. The germline V gene encodes CDR1 ENHRY and CDR2 SYGVKD. CDR3 region: CALRDREAGELFF. CDR3 nucleotides: TGTGCCCTCCGGGACAGAGAAGCCGGGGAGCTGTTTTTT.

The chain uses TRBV12-5 and TRBJ2-7; D unclear. CDR3 length equals 12 residues. CDR1 and CDR2 (germline): LGHNT, FRNRAP. The V end was cut by 0 bases, the J end by 6 bases, with 6 bases between. The CDR3 loop reads CASGLVMAEQYF. In DNA, the CDR3 is TGTGCTAGTGGTTTGGTAATGGCCGAGCAGTACTTC.